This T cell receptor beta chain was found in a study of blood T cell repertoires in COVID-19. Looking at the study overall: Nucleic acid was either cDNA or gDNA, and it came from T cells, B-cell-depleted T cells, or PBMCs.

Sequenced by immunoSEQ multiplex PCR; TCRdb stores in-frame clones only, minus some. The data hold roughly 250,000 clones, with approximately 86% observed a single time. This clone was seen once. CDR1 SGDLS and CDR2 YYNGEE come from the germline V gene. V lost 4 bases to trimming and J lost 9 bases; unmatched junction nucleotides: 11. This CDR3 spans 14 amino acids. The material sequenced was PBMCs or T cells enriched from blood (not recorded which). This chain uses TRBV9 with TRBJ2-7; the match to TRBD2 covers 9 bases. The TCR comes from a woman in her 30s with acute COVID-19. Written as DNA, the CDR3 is TGTGCCAGCAGCCCACAGGGGACTAGCTTCTCGCAGTACTTC. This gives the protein CASSPQGTSFSQYF. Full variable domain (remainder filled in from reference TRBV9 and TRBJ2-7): DSGVTQTPKHLITATGQRVTLRCSPRSGDLSVYWYQQSLDQGLQFLIQYYNGEERAKGNILERFSAQQFPDLHSELNLSSLELGDSALYFCASSPQGTSFSQYFGPGTRLTVT.